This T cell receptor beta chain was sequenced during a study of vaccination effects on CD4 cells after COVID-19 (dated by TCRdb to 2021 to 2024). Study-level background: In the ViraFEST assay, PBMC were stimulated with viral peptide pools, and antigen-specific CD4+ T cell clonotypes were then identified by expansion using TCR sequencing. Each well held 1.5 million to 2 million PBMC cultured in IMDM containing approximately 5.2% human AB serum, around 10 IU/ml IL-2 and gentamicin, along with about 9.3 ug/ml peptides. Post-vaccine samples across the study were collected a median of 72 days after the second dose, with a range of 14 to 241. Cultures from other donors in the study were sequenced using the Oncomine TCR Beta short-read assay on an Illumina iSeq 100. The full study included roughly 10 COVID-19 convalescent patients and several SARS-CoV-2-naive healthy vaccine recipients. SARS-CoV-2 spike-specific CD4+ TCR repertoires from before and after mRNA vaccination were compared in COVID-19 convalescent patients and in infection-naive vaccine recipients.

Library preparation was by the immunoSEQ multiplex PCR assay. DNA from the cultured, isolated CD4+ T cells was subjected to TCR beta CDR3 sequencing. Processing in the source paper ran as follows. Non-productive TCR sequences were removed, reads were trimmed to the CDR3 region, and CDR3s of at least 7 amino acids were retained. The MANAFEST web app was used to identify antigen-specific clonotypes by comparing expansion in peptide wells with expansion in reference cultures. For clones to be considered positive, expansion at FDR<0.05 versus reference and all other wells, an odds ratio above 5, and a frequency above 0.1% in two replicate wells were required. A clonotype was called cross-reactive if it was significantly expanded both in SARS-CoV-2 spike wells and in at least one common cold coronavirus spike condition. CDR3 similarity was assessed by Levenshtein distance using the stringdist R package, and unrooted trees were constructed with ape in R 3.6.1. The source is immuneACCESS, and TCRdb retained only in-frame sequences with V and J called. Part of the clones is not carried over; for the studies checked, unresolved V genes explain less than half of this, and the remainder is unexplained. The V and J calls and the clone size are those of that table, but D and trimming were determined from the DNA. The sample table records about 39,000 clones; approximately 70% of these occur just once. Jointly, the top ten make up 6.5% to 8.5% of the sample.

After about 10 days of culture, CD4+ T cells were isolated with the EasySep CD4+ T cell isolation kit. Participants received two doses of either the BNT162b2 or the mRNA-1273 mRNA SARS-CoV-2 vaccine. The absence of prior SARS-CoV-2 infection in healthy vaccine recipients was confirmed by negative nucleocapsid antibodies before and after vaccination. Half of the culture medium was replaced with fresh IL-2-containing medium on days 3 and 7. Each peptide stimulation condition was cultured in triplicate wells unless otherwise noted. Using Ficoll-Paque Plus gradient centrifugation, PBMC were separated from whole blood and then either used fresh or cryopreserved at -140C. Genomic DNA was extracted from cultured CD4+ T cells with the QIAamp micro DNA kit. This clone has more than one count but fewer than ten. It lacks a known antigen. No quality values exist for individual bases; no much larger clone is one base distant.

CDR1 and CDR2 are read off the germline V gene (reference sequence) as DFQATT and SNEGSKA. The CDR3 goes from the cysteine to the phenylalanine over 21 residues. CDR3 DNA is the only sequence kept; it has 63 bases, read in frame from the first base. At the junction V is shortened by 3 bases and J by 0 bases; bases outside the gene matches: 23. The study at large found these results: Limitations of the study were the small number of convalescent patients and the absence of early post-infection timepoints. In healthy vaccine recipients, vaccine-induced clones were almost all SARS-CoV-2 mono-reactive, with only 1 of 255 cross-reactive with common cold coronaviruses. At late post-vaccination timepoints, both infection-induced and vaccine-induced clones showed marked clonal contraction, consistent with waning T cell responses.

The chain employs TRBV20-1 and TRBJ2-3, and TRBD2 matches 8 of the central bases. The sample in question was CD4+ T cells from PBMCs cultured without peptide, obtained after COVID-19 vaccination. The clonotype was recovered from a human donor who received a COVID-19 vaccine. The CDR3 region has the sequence CSASAPFLAGEAPVSTDTQYF. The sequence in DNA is TGCAGTGCTAGTGCCCCCTTCCTAGCGGGTGAAGCCCCTGTTAGCACAGATACGCAGTATTTT.